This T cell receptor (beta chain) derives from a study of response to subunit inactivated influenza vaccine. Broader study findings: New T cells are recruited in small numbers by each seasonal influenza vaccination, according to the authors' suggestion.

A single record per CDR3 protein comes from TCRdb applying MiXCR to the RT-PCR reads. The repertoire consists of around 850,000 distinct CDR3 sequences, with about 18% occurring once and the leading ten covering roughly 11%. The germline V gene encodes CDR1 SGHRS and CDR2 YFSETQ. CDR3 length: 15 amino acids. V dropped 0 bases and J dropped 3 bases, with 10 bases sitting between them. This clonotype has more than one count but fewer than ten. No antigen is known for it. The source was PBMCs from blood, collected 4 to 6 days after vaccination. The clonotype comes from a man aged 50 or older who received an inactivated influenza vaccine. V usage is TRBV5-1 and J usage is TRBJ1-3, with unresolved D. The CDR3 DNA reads TGCGCCAGCAGCTTGGGGGTCAGAGGTGGAAACACCATATATTTT. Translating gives CASSLGVRGGNTIYF.